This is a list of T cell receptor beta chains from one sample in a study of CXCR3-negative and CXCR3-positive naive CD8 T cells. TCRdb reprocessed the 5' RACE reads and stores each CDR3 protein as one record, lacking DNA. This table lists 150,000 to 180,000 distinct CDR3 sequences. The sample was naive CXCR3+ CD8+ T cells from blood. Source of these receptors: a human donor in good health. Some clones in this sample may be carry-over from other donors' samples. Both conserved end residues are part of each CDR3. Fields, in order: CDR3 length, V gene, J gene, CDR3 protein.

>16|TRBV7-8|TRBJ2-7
CASSLGREGLYYEQYF
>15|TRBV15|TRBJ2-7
CATSRTGLAGDEQYF
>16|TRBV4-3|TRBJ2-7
CASSQSGTGRLYEQYF
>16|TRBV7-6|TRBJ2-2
CASSLGVPGSSGELFF
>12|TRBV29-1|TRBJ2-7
CSVEYNNYEQYF
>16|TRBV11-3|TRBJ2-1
CASSSRDREPYNEQFF
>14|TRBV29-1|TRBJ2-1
CSVEEGSAYNEQFF
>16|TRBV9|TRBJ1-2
CASSVDPGLANYGYTF
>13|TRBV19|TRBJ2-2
CASSTEVPGELFF
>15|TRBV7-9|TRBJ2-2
CASSRDSQLTGELFF
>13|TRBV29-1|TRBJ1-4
CSVGTTGDEKLFF
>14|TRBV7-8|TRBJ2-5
CASSSEQGWETQYF
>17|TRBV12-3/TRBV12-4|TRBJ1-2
CASSPTRGGAYDYGYTF
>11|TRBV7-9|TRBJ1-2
CASRIRDGYTF
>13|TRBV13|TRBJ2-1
CASRREGNNEQFF
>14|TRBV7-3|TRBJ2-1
CASKEGLGVNEQFF
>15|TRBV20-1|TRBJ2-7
CSASGLSLSSYEQYF
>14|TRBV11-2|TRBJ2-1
CASRQIQGSNEQFF
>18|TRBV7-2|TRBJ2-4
CASSLEKDPGQGQNIQYF
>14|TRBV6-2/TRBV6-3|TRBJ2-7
CASSSPEQLYEQYF